What follows are 23 T cell receptor beta chains derived from one specimen sequenced in a study of blood T cell repertoires in COVID-19 (TCRdb year 2020). The library relied on the immunoSEQ multiplex PCR assay. TCRdb took this table from immuneACCESS and kept in-frame rearrangements with V and J called. Such tables lack part of the clones; where checked against another copy, unresolved V genes explain under half of the gap, and the rest is unexplained. For this sample there are more than 110,000 clones; approximately 91% appear just once. The top ten clonotypes cover 8% to 11% of the sample. Sequencing input: peripheral blood. The receptors were sampled from a man aged 45-65 years with active or convalescent COVID-19.

This chain joins TRBV2 and TRBJ2-2; TRBD1 matches at 7 bases. After removal of 6 bases from V and 3 bases from J, the junction contained 4 bases not matched to a gene. Looked up from germline, CDR1 is SNHLY and CDR2 is FYNNEI. This CDR3 has 14 amino acids. The CDR3 coding sequence is TGTGCCAGCAGACAGGGGCCGGACACCGGGGAGCTGTTTTTT. Its translation is CASRQGPDTGELFF.

Comment on this clone: Different DNA sequences within this sample yield the same CDR3. The genes are TRBV18 and TRBJ2-5; TRBD1 matches 10 bases. J lost 1 base, V lost 3 bases, and 2 bases had no gene match. CDR1 is KGHSH and CDR2 is LQKENI in the germline V gene. The CDR3 consists of 15 residues. CDR3 DNA sequence: TGTGCCAGCTCACCGGGGACAGGGGCCCAAGAGACCCAGTACTTC. This codes for CASSPGTGAQETQYF.

The chain carries TRBV19 and TRBJ2-7; weak D call: TRBD2 (11 bases). The V gene lost 1 base and the J gene lost 5 bases, with 27 bases spanning the gap. CDR1 is LNHDA and CDR2 is SQIVND in the germline V gene (reference sequence). The CDR3 length is 19 residues. The CDR3: CASSIAGTGALAGVHEQYF. CDR3 coding DNA: TGTGCCAGTAGTATAGCCGGGACAGGGGCACTAGCGGGAGTCCACGAGCAGTACTTC.

The chain employs TRBV24-1 and TRBJ1-4; D gene uncertain. The CDR3 runs 15 residues. Trimming left V 4 bases short and J 0 bases short, with 8 bases between. Germline V lookup: CDR1 KGHDR, CDR2 SFDVKD. CDR3 nucleotides: TGTGCCACCAGTGAATCCGGGACAACTAATGAAAAACTGTTTTTT. Residues: CATSESGTTNEKLFF.

The V and J genes are TRBV5-6 and TRBJ2-2; D might be TRBD1 (5 bases). This CDR3 region has 13 residues. V lost 4 bases, J lost 6 bases, and 10 bases lay in between. Germline CDR1 is SGHDT and CDR2 is YYEEEE. Here the CDR3 DNA reads TGTGCCAGCAGCCTAGGGGTTCCCGGGGAGCTGTTTTTT. It encodes CASSLGVPGELFF. The full variable domain, in which reference TRBV5-6 and TRBJ2-2 provide the parts outside the CDR3, is DAGVTQSPTHLIKTRGQQVTLRCSPKSGHDTVSWYQQALGQGPQFIFQYYEEEERQRGNFPDRFSGHQFPNYSSELNVNALLLGDSALYLCASSLGVPGELFFGEGSRLTVL.

The rearrangement uses TRBV4-3 and TRBJ2-2; possible D gene TRBD2, 6 bases. CDR3 size: 17 residues. Germline lookup yields CDR1 LGHNA and CDR2 YSLEER. V lost 4 bases and J lost 0, with 15 bases in between. CDR3 in amino acids: CASSRRGGGTNTGELFF. The CDR3 DNA reads as TGCGCCAGCAGCCGACGTGGAGGCGGGACGAACACCGGGGAGCTGTTTTTT.

This clone was seen only once. This chain connects TRBV3-1 (or the pseudogene TRBV3-2) to TRBJ2-3, with 9 nucleotides matching TRBD2. This CDR3 has 13 residues. Germline V gene lookup returns CDR1 LGHDT and CDR2 YNNKEL (reference sequence). V lost 6 bases to trimming and J lost 2 bases; unmatched junction nucleotides: 0. CDR3 residues: CASRGLATDTQYF. DNA for the CDR3: TGTGCCAGCAGGGGACTAGCCACAGATACGCAGTATTTT.

V and J are TRBV4-3 and TRBJ2-7; 8 nucleotides match TRBD1. V shed 4 bases and J 2 bases; nucleotides not matched to a gene: 7. Germline V gene lookup returns CDR1 LGHNA and CDR2 YSLEER. The CDR3 spans 15 residues. Here the CDR3 reads CASSRGTGETYEQYF. The CDR3 bases are TGCGCCAGCAGCCGTGGGACAGGAGAAACCTACGAGCAGTACTTC.

The chain carries TRBV19 and TRBJ2-1; 10 nucleotides line up with TRBD1. Trimming took 5 bases from V and 14 from J; bases not matched to a gene: 6. Germline values: CDR1 LNHDA, CDR2 SQIVND (reference sequence). The CDR3 consists of 12 residues. CDR3 sequence (DNA): TGTGCCAGTAGTCCCGGACAGGGGGGGAAGTTCTTC. It yields the protein CASSPGQGGKFF.

The chain couples TRBV7-9 to TRBJ2-2; 8 nucleotides align to TRBD2. Germline CDR1 reads SEHNR; CDR2 reads FQNEAQ (reference sequence). J gave up 0 bases and V 5 bases, and 2 bases lay outside the gene matches. CDR3 length equals 15 residues. In DNA form, the CDR3 reads TGTGCCAGCAGCCCGGGACTAGCGAACACCGGGGAGCTGTTTTTT. Amino acid sequence: CASSPGLANTGELFF.

This clone was seen just once. The rearrangement uses TRBV23-1 and TRBJ2-3; 13 nucleotides align to TRBD2. TRBV23-1 is known as an ORF, though its function is uncertain. There are 16 residues in the CDR3. With V trimmed by 7 bases and J by 5 bases, 9 bases remained unmatched. The DNA for the CDR3 is TGCGCCAGCAATAGGACTAGCGGGAGTAACATAGATACGCAGTATTTT. Its protein is CASNRTSGSNIDTQYF.

The J gene is TRBJ1-2, the V gene TRBV4-1; 7 nucleotides align to TRBD1. This CDR3 is 17 amino acids long. Germline CDR1 and CDR2: MGHRA and YSYEKL. V lost 4 bases, J lost 4 bases, and 15 bases stayed unmatched. CDR3 loop: CASSPGPGTAGSYGYTF. The CDR3 region has the DNA TGCGCCAGCAGCCCTGGGCCGGGGACAGCCGGGAGCTATGGCTACACCTTC.

CDR3 amino acids: CASSQDNRYGYTF. CDR3 nucleotide sequence: TGCGCCAGCAGCCAAGATAATCGCTATGGCTACACCTTC. The genes are TRBV4-1 and TRBJ1-2, with D hard to call. The V and J ends lost 0 bases and 4 bases respectively, with 6 bases between them. This CDR3 is built from 13 residues. Germline V gene data show CDR1 as MGHRA and CDR2 as YSYEKL.

The chain combines TRBV15 with TRBJ2-7, with D tentatively TRBD1 (5 bases). CDR1 and CDR2 from the germline V gene are LNHNV and YYDKDF (reference sequence). The CDR3 has 13 residues. V was shortened by 0 bases and J by 3 bases, with 6 bases between the two germline ends. CDR3 coding DNA: TGTGCCACCAGCAGAGACCAGGGCTACGAGCAGTACTTC. Its translation is CATSRDQGYEQYF.

The CDR3 DNA is TGTGCCAGCAGCCCCCAGGGGGCAGGCCTCTACAATGAGCAGTTCTTC. It yields the protein CASSPQGAGLYNEQFF. The V call is TRBV9, the J call TRBJ2-1; 8 bases align to TRBD1. Trimming took 4 bases from V and 3 from J; bases not matched to a gene: 9. Germline V gene sequence: CDR1 SGDLS, CDR2 YYNGEE. The CDR3 extends over 16 amino acids.

V is TRBV6-2 or TRBV6-3 and J is TRBJ2-3; 13 nucleotides align to TRBD2. The CDR3 sequence is 19 residues long. Germline CDR1 is MNHEY and CDR2 is SVGEGT. V trimming: 6 bases; J trimming: 0 bases; junction bases outside the gene matches: 12. This CDR3 reads CASRPLTSGRVSSTDTQYF. As DNA, the CDR3 is TGTGCCAGCAGACCTCTCACTAGCGGGAGGGTATCTAGCACAGATACGCAGTATTTT.

CDR3 loop: CASSRISSGSGYNEQFF. CDR3 nucleotides: TGTGCCAGCAGCCGAATTTCTAGCGGGAGTGGGTACAATGAGCAGTTCTTC. The rearrangement uses TRBV9 and TRBJ2-1; 10 nucleotides line up with TRBD2. CDR1 and CDR2 (germline): SGDLS, YYNGEE. The CDR3 is made up of 17 amino acids. The ends lost 4 bases at V and 4 bases at J; junction bases unmatched: 11. Using reference TRBV9 and TRBJ2-1 for the parts outside the CDR3, the full variable domain is DSGVTQTPKHLITATGQRVTLRCSPRSGDLSVYWYQQSLDQGLQFLIQYYNGEERAKGNILERFSAQQFPDLHSELNLSSLELGDSALYFCASSRISSGSGYNEQFFGPGTRLTVL.

DNA of the CDR3: TGTGCCAGCAGTTCCCCCGGGACAGCCCCGAATTCACCCCTCCACTTT. This gives the protein CASSSPGTAPNSPLHF. The chain recombines TRBV6-5 with TRBJ1-6; 7 bases line up with TRBD1. Germline assignment: CDR1 MNHEY and CDR2 SVGAGI. The CDR3 runs to 16 residues. The V gene end was trimmed by 4 bases and the J gene end by 7 bases; junction bases not matched to a gene: 10.

This clone turned up a few times. V gene TRBV11-2 combines with J gene TRBJ2-7, with 11 positions matching TRBD2. Germline CDR1 SGHAT, CDR2 FQNNGV. The CDR3 is 14 residues long. V trimming: 3 bases; J trimming: 5 bases; junction bases outside the gene matches: 3. The CDR3 here is CASSFTSGSNEQYF. The CDR3 bases are TGTGCCAGCAGCTTCACTAGCGGGAGTAACGAGCAGTACTTC.

In this sample, this clone turned up once. This chain uses TRBV14 with TRBJ2-7; D may be TRBD2 (5 bases). This CDR3 is built from 13 residues. Trimming removed 1 base from V and 12 bases from J, with 16 bases in between. Germline-derived CDR1 and CDR2 are SGHDN and FVKESK. The CDR3: CASSQGGKRSPYF. The CDR3 DNA reads TGTGCCAGCAGCCAAGGGGGAAAGCGGAGTCCGTACTTC.

The rearrangement joins TRBV9 to TRBJ1-4, with D tentatively TRBD1 (5 bases). Germline values: CDR1 SGDLS, CDR2 YYNGEE. Trimming removed 4 bases at V and 3 bases at J, with 13 bases between. The CDR3 is made up of 15 amino acids. Here the CDR3 DNA reads TGTGCCAGCAGCCCGGGGGGAGGGGCTAATGAAAAACTGTTTTTT. It is translated as CASSPGGGANEKLFF.

The chain links TRBV10-2 to TRBJ2-1, with TRBD2 identical over 7 bases. Losses at the gene ends were 1 base for V and 7 bases for J; bases not matched to a gene: 7. There are 15 residues in the CDR3. Germline V lookup: CDR1 WSHSY, CDR2 SAAADI. CDR3 nucleotide sequence: TGCGCCAGCAGTGAGTTCTGGACTAGTAGGAATGAGCAGTTCTTC. It translates to CASSEFWTSRNEQFF.

The gene calls are TRBV5-4 and TRBJ2-1; possible D gene TRBD1, 5 bases. In germline, CDR1 is SGHNT, CDR2 YYREEE (reference sequence). This CDR3 contains 14 residues. V lost 4 bases, J lost 9 bases, and 17 bases lay in between. CDR3 sequence: CASSPEAHTGEQFF. For the CDR3, the DNA is TGTGCCAGCAGCCCCGAGGCCCATACAGGTGAGCAGTTCTTC.